These 3 T cell receptor beta chains were sequenced from one sample in a study of regulatory T cells in long-lasting Graves disease. Sequencing libraries for TCR beta were prepared with iRepertoire HTBI primers and Arm-PCR of CDR3 regions. TCRdb re-derived calls from the multiplex PCR reads in MiXCR, one entry per CDR3 protein. Among 300,000 to 400,000 distinct CDR3 sequences listed, roughly a fifth were seen once. The time point: persistent/refractory GD, antithyroid drugs over 5 years with positive TRAb. PBMC RNA was the source of the TCR library. Source: peripheral blood mononuclear cells (PBMCs), taken when the disease was refractory, from a patient treated with antithyroid drugs. These receptors came from a female donor with Graves disease.

V is TRBV19 and J is TRBJ2-7, with a tentative D call TRBD1 (5 bases). Trimming left V 1 base short and J 5 bases short, with 12 bases between. The CDR3 is made up of 14 amino acids. Germline CDR1 is LNHDA and CDR2 is SQIVND (reference sequence). The CDR3 DNA reads TGTGCCAGTAGTATAGGAACAGGCCTCGACGAGCAGTACTTC. It specifies CASSIGTGLDEQYF.

The chain carries TRBV7-2 and TRBJ2-4; perhaps TRBD1 as D (5 bases). The DNA end favors TRBJ2-7, so the J call may be wrong. The CDR3 runs to 16 residues. Germline V gives CDR1 SGHTA, CDR2 FQGNSA. In nucleotides, the CDR3 is TGTGCCAGCAGCTTAGAGTGGGGCACAAGCTCCTACGAGCAGTACTTC. Its protein is CASSLEWGTSSYEQYF.

The table lists this clonotype with many counts. The chain uses TRBV15 and TRBJ2-5; no clear D. Between the trimmed V and J ends, which lost 0 bases and 0 bases, there was a span of 11 bases. CDR3 length equals 16 residues. Germline CDR1 reads LNHNV; CDR2 reads YYDKDF (reference sequence). The CDR3 here is CATSRESPVDQETQYF. The CDR3 coding sequence is TGTGCCACCAGCAGAGAATCCCCGGTGGACCAAGAGACCCAGTACTTC.